This T cell receptor (beta chain) was recorded in a study of T cell responses to AZD1222 COVID-19 vaccine. On the study more broadly: Pooled samples include second doses given at about 4 or 12 weeks. General study findings and limits: Following two doses of AZD1222, Spike-specific TCR breadth and depth rose. Nearly half of spike-specific TCRs reportedly go after variant regions that carry no mutations. Without day 14 samples, only post-peak T cell repertoires were studied.

This clone was recorded only once. Its antigen is not identified. Some clones are missing from TCRdb's copy, which holds only in-frame ones; the method was immunoSEQ multiplex PCR. Of more than 110,000 clones listed, roughly 90% are singletons. The specimen was peripheral blood, collected on day 0 of AZD1222 vaccination. The TCR comes from an adult in good health.

The CDR3 here is CAIRSDRAGNTIYF. The DNA for the CDR3 is TGTGCCATTCGAAGCGACAGGGCTGGAAACACCATATATTTT. This chain joins TRBV10-3 and TRBJ1-3; 7 bases agree with TRBD1. The CDR3 sequence is 14 residues long. Trimming at V came to 9 bases and at J to 2 bases, leaving 7 bases not matched to a gene. Germline-derived CDR1 and CDR2 are ENHRY and SYGVKD.